The clone carrying this T cell receptor beta chain was found once. As yet, its antigen is unknown. These data belong to a study of cytomegalovirus exposure and HLA in healthy donors. For the study at large: The early release's HLA-typed donors yielded roughly 85 million unique TCRs. Overall study findings and caveats: Further analysis, carried out later, found HLA-associated TCR beta chains more clonally expanded than equally common other chains.

This CDR3 is 18 amino acids long. With 1 base clipped from V and 0 bases from J, the junction kept 6 bases outside the gene matches. Germline lookup yields CDR1 SGHVS and CDR2 FQNEAQ. It was with 60 Vbeta and 13 Jbeta primers that the PCR ran. TCRdb keeps only in-frame clones here, not all; method: immunoSEQ multiplex PCR. The sample records nearly 200,000 clones, 87% being singletons. The chain employs TRBV7-8 and TRBJ2-3; TRBD2 aligns across 11 bases. Sequencing was carried out using PBMCs. This TCR was recovered from a man under 40 in good health and CMV-seronegative. The CDR3 coding sequence is TGTGCCAGCAGCTTAGAACTAGCGGGGGCCTTCAGCACAGATACGCAGTATTTT. Translated, it gives CASSLELAGAFSTDTQYF.